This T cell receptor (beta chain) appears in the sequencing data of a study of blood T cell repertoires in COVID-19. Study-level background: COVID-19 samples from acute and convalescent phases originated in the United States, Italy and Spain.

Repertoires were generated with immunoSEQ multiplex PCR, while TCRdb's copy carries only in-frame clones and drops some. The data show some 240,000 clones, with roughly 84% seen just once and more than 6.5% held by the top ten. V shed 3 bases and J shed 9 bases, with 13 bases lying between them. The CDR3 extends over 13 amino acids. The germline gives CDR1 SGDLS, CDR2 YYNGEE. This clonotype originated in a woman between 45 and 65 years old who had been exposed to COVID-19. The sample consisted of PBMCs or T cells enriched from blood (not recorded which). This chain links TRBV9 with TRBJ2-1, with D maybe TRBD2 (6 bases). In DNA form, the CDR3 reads TGTGCCAGCAGCGCCTGGGCGGAGGGTGAGCAGTTCTTC. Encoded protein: CASSAWAEGEQFF.